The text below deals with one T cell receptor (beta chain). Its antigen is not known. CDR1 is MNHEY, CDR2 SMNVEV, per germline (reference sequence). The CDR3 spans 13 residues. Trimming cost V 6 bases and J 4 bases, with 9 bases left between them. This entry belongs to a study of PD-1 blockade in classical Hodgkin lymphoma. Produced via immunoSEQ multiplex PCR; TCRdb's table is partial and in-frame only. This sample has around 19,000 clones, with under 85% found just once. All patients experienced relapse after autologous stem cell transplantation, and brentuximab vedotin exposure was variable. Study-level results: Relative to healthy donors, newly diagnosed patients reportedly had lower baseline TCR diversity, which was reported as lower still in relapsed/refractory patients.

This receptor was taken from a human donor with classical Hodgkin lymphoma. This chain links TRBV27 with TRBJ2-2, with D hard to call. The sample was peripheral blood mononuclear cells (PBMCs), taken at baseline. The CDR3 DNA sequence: TGTGCCAGCAGCCCGACGCGCACCGGGGAGCTGTTTTTT. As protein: CASSPTRTGELFF.